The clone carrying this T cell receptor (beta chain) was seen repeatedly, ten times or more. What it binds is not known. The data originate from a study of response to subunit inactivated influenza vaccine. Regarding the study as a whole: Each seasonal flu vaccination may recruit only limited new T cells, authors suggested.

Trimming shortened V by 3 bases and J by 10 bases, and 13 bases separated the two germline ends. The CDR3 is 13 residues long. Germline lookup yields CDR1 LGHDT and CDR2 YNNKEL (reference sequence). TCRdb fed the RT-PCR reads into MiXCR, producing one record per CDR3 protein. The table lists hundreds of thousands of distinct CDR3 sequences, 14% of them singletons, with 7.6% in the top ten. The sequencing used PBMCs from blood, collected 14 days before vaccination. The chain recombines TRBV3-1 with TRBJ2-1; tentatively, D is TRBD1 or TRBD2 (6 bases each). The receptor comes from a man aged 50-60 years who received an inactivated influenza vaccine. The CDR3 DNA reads TGTGCCAGCAGCCACCCAGGAGGGACAGAGCAGTTCTTC. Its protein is CASSHPGGTEQFF.